The entry below gives a single T cell receptor (beta chain) sequence along with its context. Germline CDR1 is SGDLS and CDR2 is YYNGEE. Trimming cost V 0 bases and J 0 bases, with 10 bases left between them. This CDR3 is 16 amino acids long. The table came from immunoSEQ multiplex PCR; TCRdb's copy has only in-frame clones and leaves some out. The sample comprises around 230,000 clones, more than 65% of which are singletons, and approximately 7.9% rests with the top ten. The data are from a study of blood T cell repertoires in COVID-19. This rearrangement joins TRBV9 to TRBJ1-3, with D uncertain. The receptor comes from a woman of 80 years or more with acute or convalescent COVID-19. Sequenced: peripheral blood. CDR3 DNA: TGTGCCAGCAGCGTAGGGCAAATCCTCTCTGGAAACACCATATATTTT. Translation gives CASSVGQILSGNTIYF.